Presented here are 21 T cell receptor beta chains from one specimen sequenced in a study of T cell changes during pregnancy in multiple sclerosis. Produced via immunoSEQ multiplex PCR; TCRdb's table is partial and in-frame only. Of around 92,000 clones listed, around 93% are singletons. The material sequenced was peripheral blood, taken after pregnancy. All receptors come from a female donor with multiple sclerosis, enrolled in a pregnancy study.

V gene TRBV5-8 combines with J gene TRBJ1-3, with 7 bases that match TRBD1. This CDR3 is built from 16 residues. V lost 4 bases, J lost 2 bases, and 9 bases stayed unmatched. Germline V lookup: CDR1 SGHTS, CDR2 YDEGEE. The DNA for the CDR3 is TGTGCCAGCAGCAGCACCGGGACAGCGGCTGGAAACACCATATATTTT. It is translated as CASSSTGTAAGNTIYF.

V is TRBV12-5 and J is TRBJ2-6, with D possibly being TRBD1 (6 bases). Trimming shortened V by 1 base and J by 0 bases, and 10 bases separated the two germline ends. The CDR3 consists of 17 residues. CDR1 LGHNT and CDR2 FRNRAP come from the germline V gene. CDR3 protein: CASGLDRESSGANVLTF. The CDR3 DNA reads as TGTGCTAGTGGTTTGGACAGGGAGAGCTCTGGGGCCAACGTCCTGACTTTC.

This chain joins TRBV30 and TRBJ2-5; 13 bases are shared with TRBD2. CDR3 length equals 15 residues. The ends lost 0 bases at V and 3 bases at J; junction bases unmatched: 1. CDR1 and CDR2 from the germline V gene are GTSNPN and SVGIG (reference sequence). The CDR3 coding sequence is TGTGCCTGGAGTGTTGGGACTAGCGGGAAAGAGACCCAGTACTTC. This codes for CAWSVGTSGKETQYF.

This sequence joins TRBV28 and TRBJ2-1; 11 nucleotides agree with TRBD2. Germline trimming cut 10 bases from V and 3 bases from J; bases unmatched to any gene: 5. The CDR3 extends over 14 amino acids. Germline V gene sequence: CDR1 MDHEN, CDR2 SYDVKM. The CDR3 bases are TGTGCCACAACCGGGACTAGCGGCTACAATGAGCAGTTCTTC. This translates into CATTGTSGYNEQFF.

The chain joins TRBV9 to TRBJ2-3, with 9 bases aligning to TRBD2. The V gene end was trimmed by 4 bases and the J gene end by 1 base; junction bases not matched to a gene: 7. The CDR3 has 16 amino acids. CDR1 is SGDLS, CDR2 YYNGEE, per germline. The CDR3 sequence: CASSLGLAGGTDTQYF. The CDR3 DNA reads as TGTGCCAGCAGCCTGGGACTAGCCGGCGGCACAGATACGCAGTATTTT.

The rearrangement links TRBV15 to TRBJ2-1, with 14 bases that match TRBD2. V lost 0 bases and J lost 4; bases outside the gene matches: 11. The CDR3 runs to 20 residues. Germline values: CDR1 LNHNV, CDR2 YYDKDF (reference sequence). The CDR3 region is CATSRDYPGLAGVSYNEQFF. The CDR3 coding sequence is TGTGCCACCAGCAGAGATTATCCGGGACTAGCGGGGGTCTCATACAATGAGCAGTTCTTC.

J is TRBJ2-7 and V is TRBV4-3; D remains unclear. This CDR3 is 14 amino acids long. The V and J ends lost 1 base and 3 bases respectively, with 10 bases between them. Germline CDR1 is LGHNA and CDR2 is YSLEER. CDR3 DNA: TGCGCCAGCAGCCAAGGGTCTGCGTACTACGAGCAGTACTTC. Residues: CASSQGSAYYEQYF.

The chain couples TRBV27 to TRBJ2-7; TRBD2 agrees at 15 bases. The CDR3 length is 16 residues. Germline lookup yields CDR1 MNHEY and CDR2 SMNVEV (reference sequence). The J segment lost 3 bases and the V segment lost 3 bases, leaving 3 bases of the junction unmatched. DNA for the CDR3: TGTGCCAGCAGTTTGGGACTAGCGGGAGGAGGCTACGAGCAGTACTTC. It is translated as CASSLGLAGGGYEQYF.

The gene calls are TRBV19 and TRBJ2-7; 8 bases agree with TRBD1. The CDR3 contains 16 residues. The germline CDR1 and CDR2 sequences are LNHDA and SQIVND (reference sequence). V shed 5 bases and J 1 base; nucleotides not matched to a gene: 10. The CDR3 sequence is CASSVARTGFSYEQYF. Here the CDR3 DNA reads TGTGCCAGTAGTGTGGCCCGGACAGGGTTTTCCTACGAGCAGTACTTC.

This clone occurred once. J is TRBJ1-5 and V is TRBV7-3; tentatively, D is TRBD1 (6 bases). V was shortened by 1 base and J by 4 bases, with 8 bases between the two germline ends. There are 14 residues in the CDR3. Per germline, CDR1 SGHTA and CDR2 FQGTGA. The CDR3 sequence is CASSLIQGNQPQHF. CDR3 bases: TGTGCCAGCAGCTTAATACAGGGAAATCAGCCCCAGCATTTT.

CDR3 sequence: CASSLRGRGWEQYF. Here the CDR3 DNA reads TGTGCCAGCAGCTTGCGCGGGAGGGGCTGGGAGCAGTACTTC. The genes are TRBV5-6 and TRBJ2-7; 9 positions agree with TRBD2. The V gene's germline CDR1 is SGHDT and CDR2 YYEEEE. CDR3 length equals 14 residues. Trimming took 1 base from V and 7 from J; bases not matched to a gene: 6. The full variable domain, rest sourced from reference TRBV5-6 and TRBJ2-7, is DAGVTQSPTHLIKTRGQQVTLRCSPKSGHDTVSWYQQALGQGPQFIFQYYEEEERQRGNFPDRFSGHQFPNYSSELNVNALLLGDSALYLCASSLRGRGWEQYFGPGTRLTVT.

The CDR3 sequence: CASSETWGQGQGTQYF. The CDR3, as DNA: TGTGCCAGCAGCGAAACCTGGGGGCAGGGGCAGGGGACCCAGTACTTC. The chain couples TRBV7-7 to TRBJ2-5; weak D call: TRBD1 (6 bases). The CDR3 runs to 16 residues. V was cut by 5 bases and J by 7 bases, with 23 bases left in between. The germline V gene encodes CDR1 SSHAT and CDR2 FNYEAQ (reference sequence). The whole variable domain, remainder taken from reference TRBV7-7 and TRBJ2-5, is GAGVSQSPRYKVTKRGQDVTLRCDPISSHATLYWYQQALGQGPEFLTYFNYEAQPDKSGLPSDRFSAERPEGSISTLTIQRTEQRDSAMYRCASSETWGQGQGTQYFGPGTRLLVL.

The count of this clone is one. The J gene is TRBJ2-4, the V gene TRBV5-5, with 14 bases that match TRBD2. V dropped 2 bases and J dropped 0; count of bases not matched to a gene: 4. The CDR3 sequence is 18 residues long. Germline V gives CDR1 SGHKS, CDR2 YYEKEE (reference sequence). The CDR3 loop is CASSFGLAGGLAKNIQYF. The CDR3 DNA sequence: TGTGCCAGCAGCTTCGGACTAGCGGGAGGTCTAGCCAAAAACATTCAGTACTTC. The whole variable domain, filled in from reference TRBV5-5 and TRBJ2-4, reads DAGVTQSPTHLIKTRGQQVTLRCSPISGHKSVSWYQQVLGQGPQFIFQYYEKEERGRGNFPDRFSARQFPNYSSELNVNALLLGDSALYLCASSFGLAGGLAKNIQYFGAGTRLSVL.

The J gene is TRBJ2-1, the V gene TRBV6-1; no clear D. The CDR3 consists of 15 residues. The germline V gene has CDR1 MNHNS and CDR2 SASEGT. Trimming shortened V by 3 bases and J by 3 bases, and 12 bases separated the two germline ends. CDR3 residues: CASSEIRVNYNEQFF. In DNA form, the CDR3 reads TGTGCCAGCAGTGAGATCCGGGTCAACTACAATGAGCAGTTCTTC.

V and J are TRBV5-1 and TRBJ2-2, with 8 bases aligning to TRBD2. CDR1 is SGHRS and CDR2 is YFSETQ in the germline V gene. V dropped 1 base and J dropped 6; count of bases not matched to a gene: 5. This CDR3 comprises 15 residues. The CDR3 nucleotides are TGCGCCAGCAGCTTGTTCGACGGGGGGGCCGGGGAGCTGTTTTTT. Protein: CASSLFDGGAGELFF.

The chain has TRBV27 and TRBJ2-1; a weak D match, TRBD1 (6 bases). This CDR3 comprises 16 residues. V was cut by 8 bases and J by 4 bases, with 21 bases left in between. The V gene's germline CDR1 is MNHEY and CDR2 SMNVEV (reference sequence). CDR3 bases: TGTGCCAGCTCTACTTATCCAGGGGCACCTTACAATGAGCAGTTCTTC. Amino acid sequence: CASSTYPGAPYNEQFF.

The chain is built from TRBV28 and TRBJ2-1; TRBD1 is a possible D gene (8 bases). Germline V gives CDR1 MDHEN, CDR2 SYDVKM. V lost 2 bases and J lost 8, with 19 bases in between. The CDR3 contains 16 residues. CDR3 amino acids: CASSLLYRGGIDEQFF. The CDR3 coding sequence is TGTGCCAGCAGTTTACTGTACAGGGGGGGGATCGATGAGCAGTTCTTC.

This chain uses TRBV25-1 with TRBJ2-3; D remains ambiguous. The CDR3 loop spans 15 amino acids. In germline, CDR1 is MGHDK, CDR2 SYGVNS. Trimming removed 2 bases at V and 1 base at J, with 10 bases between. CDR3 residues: CASSEIGPGTDTQYF. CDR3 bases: TGTGCCAGCAGTGAAATTGGGCCCGGCACAGATACGCAGTATTTT. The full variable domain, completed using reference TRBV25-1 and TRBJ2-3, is EADIYQTPRYLVIGTGKKITLECSQTMGHDKMYWYQQDPGMELHLIHYSYGVNSTEKGDLSSESTVSRIRTEHFPLTLESARPSHTSQYLCASSEIGPGTDTQYFGPGTRLTVL.

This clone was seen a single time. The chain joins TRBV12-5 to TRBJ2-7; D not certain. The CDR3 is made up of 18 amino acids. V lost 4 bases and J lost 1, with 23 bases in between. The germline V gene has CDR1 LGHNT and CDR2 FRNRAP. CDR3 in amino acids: CASGSRPYSAPFSYEQYF. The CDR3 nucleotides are TGTGCTAGTGGTTCCCGTCCTTACAGTGCACCTTTTTCCTACGAGCAGTACTTC.

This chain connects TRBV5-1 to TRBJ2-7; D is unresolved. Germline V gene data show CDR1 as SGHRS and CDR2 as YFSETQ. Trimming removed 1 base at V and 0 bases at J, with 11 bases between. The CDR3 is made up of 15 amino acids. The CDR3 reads CASSLQALSSYEQYF. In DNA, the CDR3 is TGCGCCAGCAGCTTGCAAGCCCTAAGCTCCTACGAGCAGTACTTC.

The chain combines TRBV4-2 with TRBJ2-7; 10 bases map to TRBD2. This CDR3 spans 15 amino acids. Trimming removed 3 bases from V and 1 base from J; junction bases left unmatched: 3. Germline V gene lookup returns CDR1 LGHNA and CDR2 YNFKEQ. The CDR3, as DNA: TGTGCCAGCAGCCAGGAGCGGGAGGGGTCCTACGAGCAGTACTTC. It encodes CASSQEREGSYEQYF.